These T cell receptor beta chains were read from a single sample in a study of cytomegalovirus exposure and HLA in healthy donors. Assay used: immunoSEQ multiplex PCR; TCRdb lists only in-frame clones, some missing. The sample shows roughly 190,000 clones, around 62% of them seen only once. The sequenced sample consisted of PBMCs. The source is a man aged 35-49 years in good health and CMV-seronegative. The CDR3 runs from the conserved cysteine through the conserved F or W. Fields, in order: V gene, D gene, J gene, clone size, CDR3 DNA, CDR3 protein. The D gene is left open where the match is weak. Expanded clones are given a class, and other clones once, few, many or no size at all.

V gene: TRBV7-9
D gene: .
J gene: TRBJ2-3
clone size: .
CDR3 DNA: TGTGCCAGCAGGGACTGGGATACGCAGTATTTT
CDR3 protein: CASRDWDTQYF

V gene: TRBV19
D gene: TRBD1
J gene: TRBJ2-1
clone size: .
CDR3 DNA: TGTGCCAGTGTTAACTCGGGACAGGGTTACAATGAGCAGTTCTTC
CDR3 protein: CASVNSGQGYNEQFF

V gene: TRBV7-2
D gene: .
J gene: TRBJ2-1
clone size: few
CDR3 DNA: TGTGCCAGTCTAGGTGGGGCAGGGAGGCCGAATGAGCAGTTCTTC
CDR3 protein: CASLGGAGRPNEQFF

V gene: TRBV28
D gene: .
J gene: TRBJ1-5
clone size: few
CDR3 DNA: TGTGCCAGCAGTTTCGGTAGTGGGGGCGTTCAGCCCCAGCATTTT
CDR3 protein: CASSFGSGGVQPQHF

V gene: TRBV18
D gene: TRBD1
J gene: TRBJ1-5
clone size: few
CDR3 DNA: TGTGCCAGCTCAGGGGGACAGGGGAACAATCAGCCCCAGCATTTT
CDR3 protein: CASSGGQGNNQPQHF

V gene: TRBV4-1
D gene: .
J gene: TRBJ2-7
clone size: once
CDR3 DNA: TGCGCCAGCAGCCAAGATCCAGCGGTATTATCCTACGAGCAGTACTTC
CDR3 protein: CASSQDPAVLSYEQYF

V gene: TRBV5-3
D gene: .
J gene: TRBJ2-1
clone size: .
CDR3 DNA: TGTGCCAGAAGCCCCGACATAGGCTCCTACAATGAGCAGTTCTTC
CDR3 protein: CARSPDIGSYNEQFF

V gene: TRBV6-5
D gene: TRBD1
J gene: TRBJ1-1
clone size: few
CDR3 DNA: TGTGCCAGCAGGTACGACAGGGCCACTGAAGCTTTCTTT
CDR3 protein: CASRYDRATEAFF

V gene: TRBV5-1
D gene: .
J gene: TRBJ2-3
clone size: few
CDR3 DNA: TGCGCCAGCAGCTTAGGTGGGGCCCTCACAGATACGCAGTATTTT
CDR3 protein: CASSLGGALTDTQYF

V gene: TRBV27
D gene: .
J gene: TRBJ1-2
clone size: .
CDR3 DNA: TGTGCCAGCAGTTTATTCCGGGGGGAGGGAGGCTACACCTTC
CDR3 protein: CASSLFRGEGGYTF

V gene: TRBV5-4
D gene: TRBD1
J gene: TRBJ2-3
clone size: .
CDR3 DNA: TGTGCCAGCAGCATGGGACAGAGCACAGATACGCAGTATTTT
CDR3 protein: CASSMGQSTDTQYF

V gene: TRBV25-1
D gene: TRBD1
J gene: TRBJ1-2
clone size: few
CDR3 DNA: TGTGCCAGCAGTGAAGCAGGGACAGGTAATGGCTACACCTTC
CDR3 protein: CASSEAGTGNGYTF

V gene: TRBV30
D gene: .
J gene: TRBJ2-7
clone size: once
CDR3 DNA: TGTGCCTGGAGTGTCTCCCAGGGGTTAGGCTACGAGCAGTACTTC
CDR3 protein: CAWSVSQGLGYEQYF

V gene: TRBV11-2
D gene: TRBD1
J gene: TRBJ1-5
clone size: few
CDR3 DNA: TGTGCCAGCAGGGTAGGGGGCAGGGACAATCAGCCCCAGCATTTT
CDR3 protein: CASRVGGRDNQPQHF

V gene: TRBV18
D gene: TRBD1
J gene: TRBJ1-1
clone size: .
CDR3 DNA: TGTGCCAGCTCACCTGAGTCCGCCTCCAACAGGGGCTTGGCTGAAGCTTTCTTT
CDR3 protein: CASSPESASNRGLAEAFF

V gene: TRBV19
D gene: .
J gene: TRBJ2-2
clone size: few
CDR3 DNA: TGTGCCACCACAGGGAACACCGGGGAGCTGTTTTTT
CDR3 protein: CATTGNTGELFF

V gene: TRBV9
D gene: TRBD1
J gene: TRBJ2-2
clone size: .
CDR3 DNA: TGTGCCAGCCGGGACAGGGGCACCGGGGAGCTGTTTTTT
CDR3 protein: CASRDRGTGELFF

V gene: TRBV5-1
D gene: TRBD1
J gene: TRBJ2-6
clone size: .
CDR3 DNA: TGCGCCAGCAGCGCGACAGGGCCTGGGGCCAACGTCCTGACTTTC
CDR3 protein: CASSATGPGANVLTF

V gene: TRBV11-1
D gene: TRBD2
J gene: TRBJ2-7
clone size: .
CDR3 DNA: TGTGCCAGCAGCTTCTTTAGCGGGCCCGATTACGAGCAGTACTTC
CDR3 protein: CASSFFSGPDYEQYF

V gene: TRBV6-6
D gene: TRBD1
J gene: TRBJ1-4
clone size: few
CDR3 DNA: TGTGCCAGCAGTTATCCCAGGGGGGCTAATGAAAAACTGTTTTTT
CDR3 protein: CASSYPRGANEKLFF

V gene: TRBV18
D gene: TRBD1
J gene: TRBJ1-5
clone size: .
CDR3 DNA: TGTGCCAGCTCACTGCCGCGGGGACAGCATTATCAGCCCCAGCATTTT
CDR3 protein: CASSLPRGQHYQPQHF

V gene: TRBV13
D gene: .
J gene: TRBJ2-7
clone size: .
CDR3 DNA: TGTGCCAGCAGCCCCCTCCAGCGCCACGAGCAGTACTTC
CDR3 protein: CASSPLQRHEQYF

V gene: TRBV5-6
D gene: TRBD2
J gene: TRBJ2-1
clone size: .
CDR3 DNA: TGTGCCAGCAGCGTAGCGGGGCTATACAATGAGCAGTTCTTC
CDR3 protein: CASSVAGLYNEQFF

V gene: TRBV5-1
D gene: TRBD1
J gene: TRBJ2-2
clone size: .
CDR3 DNA: TGCGCCAGCAGCTTGCCACAGGGGGACACCGGGGAGCTGTTTTTT
CDR3 protein: CASSLPQGDTGELFF

V gene: TRBV5-6
D gene: TRBD2
J gene: TRBJ2-5
clone size: .
CDR3 DNA: TGTGCCAGCAGCCTCCGACTAGCGGGAGCGTGGGAGACCCAGTACTTC
CDR3 protein: CASSLRLAGAWETQYF

V gene: TRBV29-1
D gene: .
J gene: TRBJ2-5
clone size: .
CDR3 DNA: TGCAGCGTTGAAGGGACACCCGCGGAGCAGTACTTC
CDR3 protein: CSVEGTPAEQYF

V gene: TRBV18
D gene: TRBD1
J gene: TRBJ1-1
clone size: .
CDR3 DNA: TGTGCCAGCTCACGAGGGACAGGGGGCACTGAAGCTTTCTTT
CDR3 protein: CASSRGTGGTEAFF

V gene: TRBV10-3
D gene: TRBD1
J gene: TRBJ1-1
clone size: once
CDR3 DNA: TGTGCCATCAGTGGAGGGACAGGGGGCGAAGCTTTCTTT
CDR3 protein: CAISGGTGGEAFF

V gene: TRBV5-6
D gene: .
J gene: TRBJ2-7
clone size: .
CDR3 DNA: TGTGCCAGCAGCCGGGACTTCCTGGGCTACGAGCAGTACTTC
CDR3 protein: CASSRDFLGYEQYF

V gene: TRBV6-4
D gene: .
J gene: TRBJ2-1
clone size: once
CDR3 DNA: TGTGCCAGCAGTGTTTCTGGGAGCTCCTACAATGAGCAGTTCTTC
CDR3 protein: CASSVSGSSYNEQFF

V gene: TRBV7-9
D gene: TRBD2
J gene: TRBJ2-5
clone size: few
CDR3 DNA: TGTGCCAGCAGCTTCCGGGACTACCTGCAAGAGACCCAGTACTTC
CDR3 protein: CASSFRDYLQETQYF

V gene: TRBV10-3
D gene: TRBD1
J gene: TRBJ2-2
clone size: few
CDR3 DNA: TGTGCCATCAGTCCGACAGGGGGAGAAACCGGGGAGCTGTTTTTT
CDR3 protein: CAISPTGGETGELFF

V gene: TRBV19
D gene: TRBD1
J gene: TRBJ1-1
clone size: few
CDR3 DNA: TGTGCCAGTAGTATTCCACAGGGGGGGAACACTGAAGCTTTCTTT
CDR3 protein: CASSIPQGGNTEAFF